The 8 T cell receptor beta chains listed next were all sequenced from one sample in a study of blood T cell repertoires in COVID-19. TCRdb's copy holds only in-frame clones and misses some; the assay was immunoSEQ multiplex PCR. Of some 49,000 clones detected, approximately 93% appear once; the ten largest clones hold less than 1.2%. Sequencing was done on a sample of peripheral blood. These receptors were collected from a man in his 60s with COVID-19, enrolled during active disease.

J is TRBJ1-1 and V is TRBV10-1, with D possibly matching TRBD1 (5 bases). Germline CDR1 WNHNN, CDR2 SYGVQD (reference sequence). The length of the CDR3 is 13 residues. Trimming pared 0 bases from V and 11 bases from J, leaving 13 bases between. CDR3 sequence (DNA): TGCGCCAGCAGTGAGTCGGGGCGCGGGGAGGCTTTCTTT. It encodes CASSESGRGEAFF.

CDR3 protein: CSAYSPQGYTF. In DNA form, the CDR3 reads TGCAGCGCGTACTCCCCACAGGGCTACACCTTC. The chain joins TRBV29-1 to TRBJ1-2; D remains unclear. In germline, CDR1 is SQVTM, CDR2 ANQGSEA. Trimming cost V 7 bases and J 8 bases, with 14 bases left between them. The CDR3 covers 11 residues.

V is TRBV5-4 and J is TRBJ2-2; TRBD2 agrees at 10 bases. V lost 3 bases and J lost 5; bases outside the gene matches: 7. This CDR3 contains 16 residues. CDR1 SGHNT and CDR2 YYREEE come from the germline V gene (reference sequence). The CDR3 DNA is TGTGCCAGCAGCTCCAGGCGGACTAGCGGAACCGGGGAGCTGTTTTTT. Protein product: CASSSRRTSGTGELFF.

J is TRBJ1-6 and V is TRBV28; D remains unclear. This CDR3 region has 15 residues. Germline V gives CDR1 MDHEN, CDR2 SYDVKM. Trimming removed 0 bases from V and 8 bases from J, with 11 bases in between. The CDR3 sequence is CASSLWARSDSPLHF. The CDR3 DNA reads as TGTGCCAGCAGTTTATGGGCCAGGTCGGATTCACCCCTCCACTTT.

The chain links TRBV19 to TRBJ1-1, with 7 bases fitting TRBD1. Germline-derived CDR1 and CDR2 are LNHDA and SQIVND (reference sequence). The CDR3 runs 14 residues. V dropped 3 bases and J dropped 4; count of bases not matched to a gene: 5. CDR3 loop: CASSIHRGSTEAFF. CDR3 DNA: TGTGCCAGTAGTATTCACAGGGGATCCACTGAAGCTTTCTTT.

This clone was seen once. V gene TRBV10-2 combines with J gene TRBJ1-2; a possible D gene is TRBD1 (5 bases). The CDR3 loop spans 14 amino acids. The germline CDR1 and CDR2 sequences are WSHSY and SAAADI. Trimming removed 0 bases at V and 4 bases at J, with 9 bases between. DNA for the CDR3: TGCGCCAGCAGTGAGTCGAACAGGTTCTATGGCTACACCTTC. This codes for CASSESNRFYGYTF.

The chain carries TRBV5-1 and TRBJ2-3; TRBD1 aligns across 7 bases. J gave up 2 bases and V 1 base, and 7 bases lay outside the gene matches. This CDR3 has 16 residues. CDR1 and CDR2 (germline): SGHRS, YFSETQ. The CDR3 DNA reads as TGCGCCAGCAGCTTGCTAGGGGGCCTCTCCACAGATACGCAGTATTTT. It is translated as CASSLLGGLSTDTQYF.

This rearrangement joins TRBV5-1 to TRBJ1-4, with D tentatively TRBD1 (5 bases). V lost 0 bases to trimming and J lost 7 bases, with 13 bases between them. This CDR3 has 15 residues. Germline V lookup: CDR1 SGHRS, CDR2 YFSETQ. The CDR3 nucleotides are TGCGCCAGCAGCTTGGCCGGGGGGACCGGTGAAAAACTGTTTTTT. Translation: CASSLAGGTGEKLFF.